One sample yielded the 6 T cell receptor beta chains listed below, sequenced in a study of cytomegalovirus exposure and HLA in healthy donors. Vbeta (60) and Jbeta (13) primers were used in the PCR. Assay used: immunoSEQ multiplex PCR; TCRdb lists only in-frame clones, some missing. Of about 130,000 clones listed, approximately 70% were seen once; the top ten hold over 2%. Material: PBMCs. These receptors all stem from a woman between 55 and 75 years old in good health and CMV-seropositive.

The chain links TRBV6-6 to TRBJ2-2; possible D gene TRBD2, 6 bases. This CDR3 region has 16 residues. Germline CDR1 and CDR2: MNHNY and SVGAGI (reference sequence). Trimming shortened V by 6 bases and J by 7 bases, and 21 bases separated the two germline ends. The CDR3 protein is CASRWDGPGRGGELFF. CDR3 in DNA: TGTGCCAGCAGATGGGACGGACCCGGGAGAGGCGGGGAGCTGTTTTTT.

The chain is built from TRBV21-1 and TRBJ1-4; the table's D call of TRBD1 was not tested on the DNA. TRBV21-1 is a pseudogene segment. This CDR3 spans 21 amino acids. CDR3 protein: CASSKGDDRAGRPLVNEKLFF. The CDR3 DNA reads TGTGCCAGCAGCAAAGGGGATGATAGGGCAGGGCGGCCCCTAGTTAATGAAAAACTGTTTTTT.

V is TRBV25-1 and J is TRBJ2-7; D is possibly TRBD1 (6 bases). This CDR3 has 15 amino acids. CDR1 and CDR2 from the germline V gene are MGHDK and SYGVNS. Trimming took off 2 bases at V and 3 bases at J, with 14 bases between the two ends. DNA of the CDR3: TGTGCCAGCAGTGAACCGGCACAGGGAGTCTACGAGCAGTACTTC. Residues: CASSEPAQGVYEQYF.

This clone was counted between two and nine times. The chain recombines TRBV5-6 with TRBJ2-5; 9 positions agree with TRBD1. Germline V lookup: CDR1 SGHDT, CDR2 YYEEEE. Trimming took 1 base from V and 1 from J; bases not matched to a gene: 5. The CDR3 is 16 amino acids. CDR3 loop: CASSLLGTGSQETQYF. In DNA form, the CDR3 reads TGTGCCAGCAGCTTGCTTGGGACAGGGTCCCAAGAGACCCAGTACTTC.

The genes are TRBV27 and TRBJ1-1; possible D gene TRBD1, 5 bases. Germline loops: CDR1 MNHEY, CDR2 SMNVEV (reference sequence). The CDR3 extends over 14 amino acids. The V and J ends lost 4 bases and 1 base respectively, with 10 bases between them. CDR3 amino acids: CASSWAGGNTEAFF. The CDR3 nucleotides read TGTGCCAGCAGTTGGGCCGGGGGGAACACTGAAGCTTTCTTT.

The chain employs TRBV5-6 and TRBJ1-6, with D perhaps matching TRBD1 (6 bases). V was trimmed by 2 bases and J by 9 bases, leaving 9 bases between them. The CDR3 length is 13 residues. The germline V gene has CDR1 SGHDT and CDR2 YYEEEE. The CDR3 protein is CASSFTGISPLHF. CDR3 nucleotides: TGTGCCAGCAGCTTCACAGGGATTTCACCCCTCCACTTT. The entire variable domain, with the rest obtained from reference TRBV5-6 and TRBJ1-6, is as follows: DAGVTQSPTHLIKTRGQQVTLRCSPKSGHDTVSWYQQALGQGPQFIFQYYEEEERQRGNFPDRFSGHQFPNYSSELNVNALLLGDSALYLCASSFTGISPLHFGNGTRLTVT.